This T cell receptor (beta chain) was recorded in a study of blood T cell repertoires in COVID-19. About the research overall: The United States, Italy and Spain supplied acute and convalescent COVID-19 samples.

V lost 6 bases and J 4 bases, leaving 12 bases between the germline ends. The CDR3 sequence is 13 residues long. Germline loops: CDR1 MNHEY, CDR2 SVGAGI. Repertoires were generated with immunoSEQ multiplex PCR, while TCRdb's copy carries only in-frame clones and drops some. This sample has 150,000 to 200,000 clones, with roughly 82% found just once. The study assigned cohorts using participant-reported clinical history. Donors in Cohort 3 counted as recovered after two negative PCRs, clearance, or symptom resolution. The rearrangement joins TRBV6-5 to TRBJ1-2; possibly TRBD1 for D (6 bases). This clonotype originated in a man over 45 who had recovered from COVID-19. Material for sequencing was PBMCs or T cells enriched from blood (not recorded which). CDR3 in amino acids: CASRPDRGYGYTF. The CDR3 nucleotides read TGTGCCAGCAGGCCGGACAGAGGCTATGGCTACACCTTC.